These 27 T cell receptor beta chains came from one sample sequenced in a study of identical twins. One entry per CDR3 protein, called by TCRdb with MiXCR from the 5' RACE reads. Among 500,000 to 600,000 distinct CDR3 sequences listed, 20% to 25% were seen once. These data also featured in a second study, about T cells expressing NK-cell markers.

Sequencing was carried out using CD4+ T cells sorted from blood. The receptors here all came from a woman between 18 and 29 years old in good health.

Only a few counts were recorded for this clonotype. The gene calls are TRBV4-1 and TRBJ2-1, with D perhaps TRBD2 (5 bases). The germline V and J ends were trimmed by 8 bases and 1 base, with 18 bases remaining between them. This CDR3 has 16 residues. Per the germline V gene, CDR1 is MGHRA and CDR2 is YSYEKL. This chain's CDR3 is CASGRGAKTSYNEQFF. CDR3 nucleotides: TGCGCCAGCGGGAGAGGAGCGAAAACTTCCTACAATGAGCAGTTCTTC.

The chain carries TRBV12-5 and TRBJ2-4; D unresolved. V was cut by 0 bases and J by 1 base, with 7 bases left in between. CDR3 size: 15 residues. CDR1 and CDR2 from the germline V gene are LGHNT and FRNRAP. The CDR3 loop reads CASGLVGRAKNIQYF. The CDR3 DNA sequence: TGTGCTAGTGGTTTGGTAGGCCGGGCCAAAAACATTCAGTACTTC.

The chain combines TRBV20-1 with TRBJ2-1, with D tentatively TRBD2 (5 bases). Per the germline V gene, CDR1 is DFQATT and CDR2 is SNEGSKA (reference sequence). V was cut by 3 bases and J by 3 bases, with 12 bases left in between. The CDR3 is 14 residues long. The CDR3 reads CSARRLAIYNEQFF. In nucleotides, the CDR3 is TGCAGTGCTAGGCGGCTAGCTATCTACAATGAGCAGTTCTTC.

This clonotype has just a few counts. The chain has TRBV5-1 and TRBJ2-1, with 7 bases fitting TRBD2. Germline CDR1 is SGHRS and CDR2 is YFSETQ. With 4 bases clipped from V and 3 bases from J, the junction kept 7 bases outside the gene matches. The CDR3 is 15 residues long. The CDR3 nucleotides read TGCGCCAGCAGCATCGGTCTAGCGGACTACAATGAGCAGTTCTTC. As protein: CASSIGLADYNEQFF.

This clonotype was detected only a few times. This chain connects TRBV6-1 to TRBJ1-2; TRBD1 might be the D (6 bases). The germline CDR1 and CDR2 sequences are MNHNS and SASEGT. V lost 6 bases, J lost 2 bases, and 16 bases lay in between. This CDR3 is built from 15 residues. CDR3 region: CASRKTGLDNYGYTF. The DNA of the CDR3 is TGTGCCAGCAGGAAGACAGGCCTTGACAACTATGGCTACACCTTC.

This clonotype was seen just once. The chain recombines TRBV7-2 with TRBJ2-3; possibly TRBD1 for D (5 bases). Trimming shortened V by 3 bases and J by 5 bases, and 12 bases separated the two germline ends. Germline V CDR1 and CDR2: SGHTA, FQGNSA. This CDR3 region has 14 residues. CDR3 in DNA: TGTGCCAGCAGCTTCCTCAGGGTACGAGATACGCAGTATTTT. This codes for CASSFLRVRDTQYF. The full variable domain, rest sourced from reference TRBV7-2 and TRBJ2-3, is GAGVSQSPSNKVTEKGKDVELRCDPISGHTALYWYRQSLGQGLEFLIYFQGNSAPDKSGLPSDRFSAERTGGSVSTLTIQRTQQEDSAVYLCASSFLRVRDTQYFGPGTRLTVL.

This sequence joins TRBV5-1 and TRBJ2-5; possibly TRBD1 or TRBD2 for D (5 bases each). CDR3 length: 16 residues. V was pared by 3 bases and J by 2 bases, with 17 bases between. CDR1 is SGHRS and CDR2 is YFSETQ in the germline V gene. The CDR3 reads CASSSPPGRRQETQYF. The DNA for the CDR3 is TGCGCCAGCAGCTCCCCCCCGGGGCGAAGGCAAGAGACCCAGTACTTC.

V usage is TRBV7-2 and J usage is TRBJ2-1, with 11 bases matching TRBD2. Germline CDR1 is SGHTA and CDR2 is FQGNSA. The CDR3 has 16 residues. Losses at the gene ends were 7 bases for V and 8 bases for J; bases not matched to a gene: 13. The chain's CDR3 is CASTPRLAGMGDEQFF. The CDR3 DNA reads as TGTGCCAGCACCCCGCGACTAGCGGGAATGGGCGATGAGCAGTTCTTC.

The chain is built from TRBV4-2 and TRBJ2-3; D is possibly TRBD2 (7 bases). CDR1 and CDR2 (germline): LGHNA, YNFKEQ. V was pared by 4 bases and J by 4 bases, with 18 bases between. CDR3 length: 16 amino acids. The CDR3 coding sequence is TGTGCCAGCAGCCCCAGGGGTGGAGGGGGGGCAGATACGCAGTATTTT. Its translation is CASSPRGGGGADTQYF.

This clonotype was counted between two and nine times. The gene calls are TRBV20-1 and TRBJ1-2, with D perhaps matching TRBD1 (5 bases). Germline loops: CDR1 DFQATT, CDR2 SNEGSKA (reference sequence). The CDR3 consists of 13 residues. V was cut by 5 bases and J by 0 bases, with 10 bases left in between. The CDR3 DNA follows: TGCAGTGCTTTTGACAGAGCTAACTATGGCTACACCTTC. Translating gives CSAFDRANYGYTF.

The chain combines TRBV5-1 with TRBJ2-1; 13 positions match TRBD2. Trimming cost V 3 bases and J 9 bases; bases outside gene matches: 6. Germline CDR1 and CDR2: SGHRS and YFSETQ. The CDR3 is 15 residues long. The CDR3 is CASSSTSGGAGEQFF. For the CDR3, the DNA is TGCGCCAGCAGCTCCACTAGCGGGGGGGCCGGTGAGCAGTTCTTC.

This clonotype has just a few counts. CDR3 sequence: CASSLDSRLPYEQYF. The CDR3 bases are TGTGCCAGCAGCTTAGACTCTCGGCTGCCCTACGAGCAGTACTTC. The chain links TRBV13 to TRBJ2-7; D uncertain. Germline V gives CDR1 PRHDT, CDR2 FYEKMQ (reference sequence). The CDR3 has 15 residues. With 1 base removed from V and 2 bases from J, the gap between germline ends came to 12 bases.

This clonotype was counted between two and nine times. The rearrangement joins TRBV12-3 or TRBV12-4 to TRBJ1-1; no firm D call. The CDR3 is 13 amino acids. V shed 8 bases and J shed 0 bases, with 10 bases lying between them. CDR3 amino acids: CASQNRLNTEAFF. The CDR3 nucleotides are TGTGCCAGCCAAAATAGGCTGAACACTGAAGCTTTCTTT.

Only one count was recorded for this clonotype. The missing conserved phenylalanine or tryptophan at the end of this CDR3 makes a read error likely. This chain uses TRBV20-1 with TRBJ2-1, with TRBD2 matching over 10 bases. CDR1 DFQATT and CDR2 SNEGSKA come from the germline V gene (reference sequence). Unmatched junction bases numbered 4, after V lost 1 base and J lost 4 bases. The CDR3 is made up of 15 amino acids. DNA of the CDR3: TGCAGTGCTAGAGGATGGACTAGCGGTTACAATGAGCAGTTCTTG. Its protein product is CSARGWTSGYNEQFL.

V is TRBV12-2 and J is TRBJ2-7; the table calls TRBD2, which could not be checked here. TRBV12-2 is given as a pseudogene. This CDR3 spans 17 amino acids. CDR3 residues: CASRLVSGAGVLHEQYF. In DNA form, the CDR3 reads TGTGCAAGTCGCTTAGTAAGTGGAGCGGGAGTACTCCACGAGCAGTACTTC.

This clonotype was counted a few times. The chain couples TRBV10-3 to TRBJ1-1, with D perhaps matching TRBD1 (5 bases). Trimming took off 7 bases at V and 6 bases at J, with 21 bases between the two ends. The CDR3 has 15 residues. Germline CDR1 and CDR2: ENHRY and SYGVKD. The CDR3, as DNA: TGTGCCATCACCACAGCCGGGACTGCGGGGGCTGAAGCTTTCTTT. Its translation: CAITTAGTAGAEAFF.

This rearrangement joins TRBV18 to TRBJ2-5; 7 positions match TRBD1. The CDR3 has 15 amino acids. Germline V gene lookup returns CDR1 KGHSH and CDR2 LQKENI. The V segment lost 3 bases and the J segment 4 bases; nucleotides outside the gene matches: 8. The CDR3 bases are TGTGCCAGCTCACCGGAACAGGGGAGAGGAGAGACCCAGTACTTC. Translation: CASSPEQGRGETQYF. Together with reference TRBV18 and TRBJ2-5, the CDR3 gives the full variable domain: NAGVMQNPRHLVRRRGQEARLRCSPMKGHSHVYWYRQLPEEGLKFMVYLQKENIIDESGMPKERFSAEFPKEGPSILRIQQVVRGDSAAYFCASSPEQGRGETQYFGPGTRLLVL.

This chain uses TRBV6-5 with TRBJ2-7; D tentatively reads TRBD1 or TRBD2 (6 bases each). Deletions cut 7 bases from V and 7 bases from J, with 11 bases between. Germline-derived CDR1 and CDR2 are MNHEY and SVGAGI. This CDR3 has 11 amino acids. CDR3 nucleotide sequence: TGTGCCAGCAACAGAGGGGGGGAGCAGTACTTC. Its translation is CASNRGGEQYF.

J is TRBJ1-5 and V is TRBV29-1; 7 bases match TRBD1. Germline-derived CDR1 and CDR2 are SQVTM and ANQGSEA. The CDR3 totals 14 residues. V lost 4 bases and J lost 3; bases outside the gene matches: 6. CDR3 sequence: CSVAGTADNQPQHF. CDR3 bases: TGCAGCGTTGCCGGGACAGCTGACAATCAGCCCCAGCATTTT. The full variable domain, in which reference TRBV29-1 and TRBJ1-5 provide the parts outside the CDR3, is SAVISQKPSRDICQRGTSLTIQCQVDSQVTMMFWYRQQPGQSLTLIATANQGSEATYESGFVIDKFPISRPNLTFSTLTVSNMSPEDSSIYLCSVAGTADNQPQHFGDGTRLSIL.

The V gene is TRBV11-1, the J gene TRBJ2-6, with D maybe TRBD1 (6 bases). The length of the CDR3 is 18 residues. The V and J ends lost 0 bases and 1 base respectively, with 13 bases between them. Germline CDR1 is SGHAT and CDR2 is FQDESV (reference sequence). The CDR3 here is CASSLAEGQSSGANVLTF. In DNA form, the CDR3 reads TGTGCCAGCAGCTTAGCGGAAGGACAGTCATCTGGGGCCAACGTCCTGACTTTC.

This clonotype was counted only a few times. The rearrangement joins TRBV20-1 to TRBJ1-2; the D gene is possibly TRBD1 (5 bases). V gave up 5 bases and J gave up 2 bases, with 12 bases separating them. The CDR3 spans 13 residues. Germline-derived CDR1 and CDR2 are DFQATT and SNEGSKA (reference sequence). The chain's CDR3 is CSAGIGANYGYTF. In DNA, the CDR3 is TGCAGTGCTGGGATAGGGGCGAACTATGGCTACACCTTC.

In this sample, this clonotype turned up a few times. This chain connects TRBV5-6 to TRBJ2-1; tentatively, D is TRBD1 or TRBD2 (5 bases each). CDR3 size: 15 residues. CDR1 and CDR2 from the germline V gene are SGHDT and YYEEEE. The V end was cut by 4 bases, the J end by 5 bases, with 16 bases between. In nucleotides, the CDR3 is TGTGCCAGCAGCCGGATAGGACACGGGAACAATGAGCAGTTCTTC. This gives the protein CASSRIGHGNNEQFF.

This clonotype has just a few counts. The rearrangement joins TRBV12-3 or TRBV12-4 to TRBJ2-7; 7 nucleotides agree with TRBD2. V shed 3 bases, J shed 3 bases, and the junction held 8 bases outside the gene matches. CDR3 length: 15 residues. CDR3 nucleotide sequence: TGTGCCAGCAGTTTCCCCGGGGGGAGAGGCTACGAGCAGTACTTC. It is translated as CASSFPGGRGYEQYF.

Many counts were recorded for this clonotype. This chain uses TRBV20-1 with TRBJ1-1; D ambiguous. V lost 5 bases and J 1 base, leaving 5 bases between the germline ends. This CDR3 has 11 amino acids. Germline V gene lookup returns CDR1 DFQATT and CDR2 SNEGSKA (reference sequence). CDR3 residues: CSAPGNTEAFF. The CDR3 region has the DNA TGCAGTGCTCCGGGGAACACTGAAGCTTTCTTT.

V gene TRBV12-3 or TRBV12-4 combines with J gene TRBJ2-7, with unresolved D. The V gene lost 4 bases and the J gene lost 6 bases, with 10 bases spanning the gap. The CDR3 is 12 residues long. CDR3 DNA sequence: TGTGCCAGCAGTTCTCACAACTTCGAGCAGTACTTC. Translating gives CASSSHNFEQYF.

This chain joins TRBV2 and TRBJ1-5; 8 nucleotides line up with TRBD1. The germline V gene encodes CDR1 SNHLY and CDR2 FYNNEI. The V segment lost 5 bases and the J segment 3 bases; nucleotides outside the gene matches: 6. The CDR3 totals 15 residues. CDR3 coding DNA: TGTGCCAGCAGTAGACAGGGGCGACACAATCAGCCCCAGCATTTT. This gives the protein CASSRQGRHNQPQHF.

In nucleotides, the CDR3 is TGTGCCAGCAGTTACCTTATGACCCGAAATGAGCAGTTCTTC. Translating it yields CASSYLMTRNEQFF. V gene TRBV6-5 combines with J gene TRBJ2-1; D gene ambiguous. The V and J ends lost 2 bases and 7 bases respectively, with 12 bases between them. The CDR3 contains 14 residues. Germline-derived CDR1 and CDR2 are MNHEY and SVGAGI.